The source of this T cell receptor (beta chain) is a study of cytomegalovirus exposure and HLA in healthy donors. The assay was immunoSEQ multiplex PCR, and TCRdb's table has in-frame clones only and misses some. The data contain roughly 250,000 clones, approximately 90% of them singletons. Germline CDR1 reads SNHLY; CDR2 reads FYNNEI. Between the trimmed V and J ends, which lost 6 bases and 7 bases, there was a span of 11 bases. The CDR3 length is 12 residues. The TCR was taken from a man younger than 30 in good health and CMV-seronegative. V is TRBV2 and J is TRBJ2-3; D unclear. Sequencing was performed on PBMCs. In DNA form, the CDR3 reads TGTGCCAGCAGCGTACAGATTAATACGCAGTATTTT. Its protein is CASSVQINTQYF.